The rows below give T cell receptor beta chains drawn from one sample of a study of T cell responses to AZD1222 COVID-19 vaccine. The protocol was immunoSEQ multiplex PCR, while the TCRdb copy is restricted to in-frame clones and leaves out a portion. The data show over 90,000 clones, around 90% seen once. The sample was peripheral blood, taken on day 0 of AZD1222 vaccination. The receptors were sampled from an adult in good health. CDR3s include the opening cysteine and the closing phenylalanine or tryptophan. The D gene is left open where the match is weak. Clone size is shown for a subset of rows, as once, few, many or a class of expanded clone.

j_call d_call v_call clone_size cdr3_aa cdr3_nt
TRBJ2-3 - TRBV7-3 - CASSLTPAQGDTQYF TGTGCCAGCAGCTTAACTCCCGCCCAAGGAGATACGCAGTATTTT
TRBJ1-2 TRBD1 TRBV28 once CASSLSLGQGRGYTF TGTGCCAGCAGTTTATCCCTCGGACAGGGGCGAGGCTACACCTTC
TRBJ1-6 - TRBV3-1/TRBV3-2 - CASSQGQEASPLHF TGTGCCAGCAGCCAGGGACAAGAGGCAAGTCCCCTCCACTTT
TRBJ2-3 TRBD2 TRBV5-1 - CASKLAGVSTDTQYF TGCGCCAGCAAGCTAGCGGGGGTAAGCACAGATACGCAGTATTTT
TRBJ1-1 - TRBV5-5 - CASSPRGMNTEAFF TGTGCCAGCAGCCCCCGAGGGATGAACACTGAAGCTTTCTTT
TRBJ1-6 - TRBV18 - CASSPDSYSPLHF TGTGCCAGCTCGCCAGACAGCTATTCACCCCTCCACTTT
TRBJ2-7 - TRBV19 - CASSSNGTPLDEQYF TGTGCCAGTAGTAGCAACGGGACGCCGCTCGACGAGCAGTACTTC
TRBJ2-5 - TRBV28 - CASRDPSGLGFAQYF TGTGCCAGCAGGGACCCTTCCGGGTTAGGCTTCGCCCAGTACTTC
TRBJ2-5 TRBD1 TRBV28 - CASSPWTGISETQYF TGTGCCAGCAGCCCATGGACAGGGATTTCGGAGACCCAGTACTTC
TRBJ2-7 TRBD1 TRBV6-1 - CASSEMGQGFYEQYF TGTGCCAGCAGTGAGATGGGACAGGGGTTCTACGAGCAGTACTTC
TRBJ2-1 TRBD2 TRBV9 - CASSVAGGPNEQFF TGTGCCAGCAGCGTAGCGGGGGGGCCCAATGAGCAGTTCTTC
TRBJ2-7 TRBD2 TRBV3-1/TRBV3-2 - CASSPFSGGHEQYF TGTGCCAGCAGCCCCTTTTCGGGGGGTCACGAGCAGTACTTC
TRBJ1-1 TRBD1 TRBV2 once CASRWGQRNTEAFF TGTGCCAGCAGATGGGGACAGCGGAACACTGAAGCTTTCTTT
TRBJ1-2 - TRBV5-1 - CASSLVGRSGYTF TGCGCCAGCAGCTTGGTGGGGAGGAGTGGCTACACCTTC
TRBJ2-5 - TRBV25-1 - CASSEYRVREAETQYF TGTGCCAGCAGTGAATATCGCGTGAGGGAAGCGGAGACCCAGTACTTC
TRBJ1-1 - TRBV27 - CASSLMGAPEAFF TGTGCCAGCAGTTTAATGGGGGCGCCTGAAGCTTTCTTT
TRBJ2-7 - TRBV7-9 - CASSWNNYEQYF TGTGCCAGCAGCTGGAACAACTACGAGCAGTACTTC
TRBJ2-7 - TRBV5-4 - CASSLFRAEQYF TGTGCCAGCAGCTTATTCAGGGCCGAGCAGTACTTC
TRBJ1-2 - TRBV19 - CASSIVRWSGYTF TGTGCCAGTAGTATAGTGCGGTGGAGTGGCTACACCTTC
TRBJ2-2 TRBD2 TRBV4-2 once CASSPLAGASTGELFF TGTGCCAGCAGCCCTCTAGCGGGGGCCAGCACCGGGGAGCTGTTTTTT
TRBJ1-3 - TRBV5-4 once CASSSWGNGNTIYF TGTGCCAGCAGTTCGTGGGGGAACGGAAACACCATATATTTT
TRBJ1-5 - TRBV6-1 - CASSVAGSVNQPQHF TGTGCCAGCAGTGTCGCGGGGAGCGTTAATCAGCCCCAGCATTTT
TRBJ2-5 - TRBV5-5 - CASSWGWEETQYF TGTGCCAGCAGCTGGGGGTGGGAAGAGACCCAGTACTTC
TRBJ1-6 - TRBV28 - CASSSRRDGYNSPLHF TGTGCCAGCAGCTCAAGACGTGATGGGTATAATTCACCCCTCCACTTT
TRBJ2-3 TRBD2 TRBV4-1 few CASSQLVILAGAGDTQYF TGCGCCAGCAGCCAACTAGTAATACTAGCGGGGGCCGGAGATACGCAGTATTTT
TRBJ1-2 - TRBV7-2 - CASSLGDRRFYGYTF TGTGCCAGCAGCTTGGGTGACAGGCGTTTCTATGGCTACACCTTC
TRBJ1-6 - TRBV5-1 once CASTSDLTGNSPLHF TGCGCCAGCACCTCGGACCTAACGGGTAATTCACCCCTCCACTTT
TRBJ1-2 - TRBV6-5 few CASSSVSNYGYTF TGTGCCAGCAGTTCAGTATCTAACTATGGCTACACCTTC
TRBJ1-1 TRBD1 TRBV6-5 - CAALGTGEGNTEAFF TGTGCCGCACTAGGGACAGGGGAAGGGAACACTGAAGCTTTCTTT
TRBJ2-1 TRBD2 TRBV15 - CATIGRRLAGGNEQFF TGTGCCACCATCGGGAGGCGGCTAGCGGGGGGGAATGAGCAGTTCTTC
TRBJ2-7 - TRBV27 - CASRRQGLYEQYF TGTGCCAGTAGGAGGCAGGGTCTGTACGAGCAGTACTTC
TRBJ2-1 TRBD1 TRBV5-4 - CASSLAGQGSYNEQFF TGTGCCAGCAGCTTGGCCGGACAGGGGTCCTACAATGAGCAGTTCTTC
TRBJ1-2 - TRBV2 - CASSDFNYGYTF TGTGCCAGCAGTGATTTCAACTATGGCTACACCTTC
TRBJ1-2 - TRBV2 - CASSERGFGGYTF TGTGCCAGCAGTGAACGGGGATTCGGTGGCTACACCTTC
TRBJ1-1 TRBD1 TRBV2 - CGAGWTGARLDTEAFF TGTGGGGCAGGTTGGACAGGGGCCCGCCTCGACACTGAAGCTTTCTTT
TRBJ2-3 - TRBV6-4 - CASSDKAGSTDTQYF TGTGCCAGCAGTGACAAGGCAGGGAGCACAGATACGCAGTATTTT
TRBJ1-2 - TRBV5-8 - CASSKDRNYGYTF TGTGCCAGCAGCAAGGACAGAAACTATGGCTACACCTTC
TRBJ1-4 - TRBV18 - CASSPVKQGFDEKLFF TGTGCCAGCTCACCAGTGAAACAGGGATTTGATGAAAAACTGTTTTTT
TRBJ1-5 TRBD1 TRBV5-8 - CASEQGAGNQPQHF TGTGCCAGCGAACAGGGGGCGGGAAATCAGCCCCAGCATTTT
TRBJ1-2 - TRBV29-1 - CSVDGSSRSGYTF TGCAGCGTAGATGGCAGTAGTCGGTCGGGCTACACCTTC
TRBJ2-3 - TRBV30 - CAWKEGISTDTQYF TGTGCCTGGAAAGAAGGGATAAGCACAGATACGCAGTATTTT
TRBJ2-1 - TRBV4-1 - CASSQEGEVGEQFF TGCGCCAGCAGCCAAGAGGGCGAGGTTGGTGAGCAGTTCTTC
TRBJ1-5 - TRBV10-3 once CAIRGGGDQPQHF TGTGCCATCAGGGGGGGCGGTGATCAGCCCCAGCATTTT
TRBJ2-1 TRBD1 TRBV5-4 - CASSGTGGLSSYNEQFF TGTGCCAGCAGTGGGACAGGGGGTTTAAGCTCCTACAATGAGCAGTTCTTC
TRBJ1-3 - TRBV5-5 - CASSGSNSGNTIYF TGTGCCAGCAGCGGATCAAACTCTGGAAACACCATATATTTT
TRBJ1-5 - TRBV2 - CASTRDINQPQHF TGTGCCAGCACCCGGGACATCAATCAGCCCCAGCATTTT
TRBJ2-7 - TRBV4-3 - CASSRSAMGPYEQYF TGCGCCAGCAGCCGAAGTGCTATGGGGCCCTACGAGCAGTACTTC
TRBJ2-1 - TRBV11-2 - CASSPVGRLYNEQFF TGTGCCAGCAGCCCGGTCGGGCGGCTCTACAATGAGCAGTTCTTC
TRBJ2-5 - TRBV5-1 once CASSLRAGGIGETQYF TGCGCCAGCAGCTTGAGGGCCGGGGGAATCGGAGAGACCCAGTACTTC
TRBJ1-6 - TRBV18 - CASSHSYNSPLHF TGTGCCAGCTCCCACTCCTATAATTCACCCCTCCACTTT
TRBJ2-1 TRBD2 TRBV29-1 - CSVTRSGGEQFF TGCAGCGTCACCCGGTCGGGGGGTGAGCAGTTCTTC
TRBJ1-6 TRBD1 TRBV11-2 - CASSWTGYNSPLHF TGTGCCAGCAGCTGGACAGGCTATAATTCACCCCTCCACTTT
TRBJ2-2 - TRBV7-9 - CASSLQSLNTGELFF TGTGCCAGCAGCTTACAGAGCTTGAACACCGGGGAGCTGTTTTTT
TRBJ2-7 - TRBV3-1/TRBV3-2 few CASSQGLRGEYF TGTGCCAGCAGCCAAGGGCTCCGTGGGGAGTACTTC
TRBJ1-3 - TRBV6-5 - CASSSQASGNTIYF TGTGCCAGCAGTTCACAGGCCTCTGGAAACACCATATATTTT